Only one count was recorded for the clone carrying this T cell receptor beta chain. No antigen is known for it. This record belongs to a study of T cell repertoires in cytomegalovirus infection. Study information: CMV epitopes, recently identified HLA-C-restricted and well-studied HLA-B-restricted, were used. An indication of both CMV infection and matching HLA type came from public TCR beta signatures. Study-level findings and limits: Dominating the ex vivo response were TCR beta clonotypes that were CMV-specific and HLA-C-restricted. Pooled public TCR beta family frequency picked out CMV carriers with the relevant HLA.

From the reads, TCRdb called clonotypes with MiXCR, one entry per CDR3 protein. Of about 920,000 distinct CDR3 sequences in the sample, roughly 30% are singletons; the top ten hold over 10%. The sequence came from a human donor in good health (CMV status not recorded). Some clones in this sample may be carry-over from other donors' samples. The sample here was cultured CD8+ T cells from PBMCs, taken from culture after CMV antigen stimulation.

The chain's CDR3 is CASRDFLNTGELFF. The CDR3 nucleotides read TGTGCCAGCCGCGACTTTTTGAACACCGGGGAGCTGTTTTTT. The J gene is TRBJ2-2, the V gene TRBV6-5; D gene ambiguous. V lost 8 bases to trimming and J lost 1 base, with 11 bases between them. The CDR3 covers 14 residues. Germline loops: CDR1 MNHEY, CDR2 SVGAGI.